Presented here are 2 T cell receptor beta chains from one specimen sequenced in a study of cytomegalovirus exposure and HLA in healthy donors. It was with 60 Vbeta and 13 Jbeta primers that the PCR ran. Profiling relied on immunoSEQ multiplex PCR, and the TCRdb table lists in-frame clones only, not all of them. Here the sample spans more than 90,000 clones, more than 60% being singletons. Sample: PBMCs. The receptor source for this set is a human donor in good health.

This chain uses TRBV19 with TRBJ1-1; 8 bases match TRBD1. This CDR3 is 14 amino acids long. Germline assignment: CDR1 LNHDA and CDR2 SQIVND (reference sequence). V was clipped by 1 base and J by 7 bases; unmatched bases: 5. Written as DNA, the CDR3 is TGTGCCAGTAGTATAGCCCAACAGGGGGTTGAAGCTTTCTTT. This gives the protein CASSIAQQGVEAFF. Full variable domain (rest looked up from reference TRBV19 and TRBJ1-1): DGGITQSPKYLFRKEGQNVTLSCEQNLNHDAMYWYRQDPGQGLRLIYYSQIVNDFQKGDIAEGYSVSREKKESFPLTVTSAQKNPTAFYLCASSIAQQGVEAFFGQGTRLTVV.

V and J are TRBV5-8 and TRBJ2-3, with TRBD2 identical over 9 bases. The V and J ends lost 0 bases and 1 base, in that order; junction bases with no gene match: 9. The germline CDR1 and CDR2 sequences are SGHTS and YDEGEE. CDR3 size: 18 residues. The CDR3 nucleotides are TGTGCCAGCAGCTTGGGGGTAGCGGGGGCCTTGGGCACAGATACGCAGTATTTT. It specifies CASSLGVAGALGTDTQYF.